This T cell receptor (beta chain) was found in a study of cytomegalovirus exposure and HLA in healthy donors. Concerning this clone: What it binds is not known.

Germline V gene data show CDR1 as SGHNT and CDR2 as YYREEE (reference sequence). Trimming took 4 bases from V and 0 from J, leaving 13 bases between them. This CDR3 spans 15 amino acids. With 60 Vbeta and 13 Jbeta primers, the PCR was carried out. Clones were sequenced by immunoSEQ multiplex PCR, and TCRdb holds only the in-frame ones, with some missing. The sample yields about 120,000 clones, roughly four fifths seen once. Study results and limitations: TCR beta V- and J-gene trimming, according to a later analysis, was linked to a missense DCLRE1C variant. Some TCR beta chains (around 160 of them) were listed as cytomegalovirus-associated.

The clonotype originates from a man aged 18 to 35 in good health and CMV-seronegative. The V and J genes are TRBV5-4 and TRBJ1-1; D gene uncertain. Sample: PBMCs. CDR3 sequence reads: CASSRDGNMNTEAFF. DNA of the CDR3: TGTGCCAGCAGCCGGGATGGTAATATGAACACTGAAGCTTTCTTT.